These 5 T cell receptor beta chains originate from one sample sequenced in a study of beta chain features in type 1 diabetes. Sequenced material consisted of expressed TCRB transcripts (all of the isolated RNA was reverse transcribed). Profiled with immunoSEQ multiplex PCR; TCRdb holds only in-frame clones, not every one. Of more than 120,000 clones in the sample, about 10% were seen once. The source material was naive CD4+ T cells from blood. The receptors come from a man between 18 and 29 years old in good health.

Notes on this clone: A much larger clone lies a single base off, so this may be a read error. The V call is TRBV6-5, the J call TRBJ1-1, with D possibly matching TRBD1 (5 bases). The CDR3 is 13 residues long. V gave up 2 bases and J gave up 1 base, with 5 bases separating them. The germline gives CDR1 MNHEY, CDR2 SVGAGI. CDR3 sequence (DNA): TGTGCCAGCAGTTACGACAGGAACACTGAAGCTTTCTTT. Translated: CASSYDRNTEAFF.

CDR3 amino acids: CASTAGTSFQETQYF. The CDR3 coding sequence is TGTGCCAGTACCGCGGGGACTAGCTTTCAGGAGACCCAGTACTTC. The J gene is TRBJ2-5, the V gene TRBV19; 9 bases are a match to TRBD2. CDR1 and CDR2 (germline): LNHDA, SQIVND (reference sequence). J was trimmed by 5 bases and V by 7 bases; bases with no gene match: 11. This CDR3 contains 15 residues.

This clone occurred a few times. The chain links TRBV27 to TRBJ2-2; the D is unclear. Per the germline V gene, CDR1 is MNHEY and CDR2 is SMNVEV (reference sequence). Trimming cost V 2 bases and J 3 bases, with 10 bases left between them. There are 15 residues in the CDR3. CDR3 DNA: TGTGCCAGCAGTTTAAGGCTAGTTGACACCGGGGAGCTGTTTTTT. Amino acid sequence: CASSLRLVDTGELFF.

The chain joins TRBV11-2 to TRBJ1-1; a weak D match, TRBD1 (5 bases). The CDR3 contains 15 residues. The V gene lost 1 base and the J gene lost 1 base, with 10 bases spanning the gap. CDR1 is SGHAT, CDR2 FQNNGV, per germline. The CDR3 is CASSLVDRTNTEAFF. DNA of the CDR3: TGTGCCAGCAGCTTAGTAGACAGAACGAACACTGAAGCTTTCTTT.

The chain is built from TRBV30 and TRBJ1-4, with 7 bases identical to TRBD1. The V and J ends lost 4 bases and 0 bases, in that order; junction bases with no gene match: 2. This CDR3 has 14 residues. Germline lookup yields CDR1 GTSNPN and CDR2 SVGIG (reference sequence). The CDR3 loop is CAWTGGATNEKLFF. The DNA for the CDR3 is TGTGCCTGGACAGGGGGAGCAACTAATGAAAAACTGTTTTTT. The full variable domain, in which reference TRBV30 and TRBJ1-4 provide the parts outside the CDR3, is SQTIHQWPATLVQPVGSPLSLECTVEGTSNPNLYWYRQAAGRGLQLLFYSVGIGQISSEVPQNLSASRPQDRQFILSSKKLLLSDSGFYLCAWTGGATNEKLFFGSGTQLSVL.